Presented here are 26 T cell receptor beta chains from one specimen sequenced in a study of blood T cells in healthy people across ages. Alongside a J-beta primer mix, a sample-barcoded 5' primer served in a second PCR lasting 7 to 11 cycles. TCRdb processed the 5' RACE reads anew with MiXCR; each CDR3 protein has one entry. The repertoire holds some 1,000,000 distinct CDR3 sequences, with approximately 25% as singletons. The sample was also linked to a second study, of T cells of mothers and their children.

Sequenced material: blood. The receptor set was obtained from a girl aged 2-10 years in good health.

The J gene is TRBJ2-7, the V gene TRBV19; D is possibly TRBD1 or TRBD2 (5 bases each). The V end was cut by 4 bases, the J end by 2 bases, with 12 bases between. Germline V gene lookup returns CDR1 LNHDA and CDR2 SQIVND (reference sequence). The CDR3 is made up of 14 amino acids. This chain's CDR3 is CASSTGDGPYEQYF. CDR3 sequence (DNA): TGTGCCAGTAGTACCGGGGACGGCCCCTACGAGCAGTACTTC. The full variable domain, completed using reference TRBV19 and TRBJ2-7, is DGGITQSPKYLFRKEGQNVTLSCEQNLNHDAMYWYRQDPGQGLRLIYYSQIVNDFQKGDIAEGYSVSREKKESFPLTVTSAQKNPTAFYLCASSTGDGPYEQYFGPGTRLTVT.

The CDR3 spells CASRSGTGLETQYF. The CDR3 bases are TGTGCCAGCCGCAGCGGGACAGGGTTAGAGACCCAGTACTTC. V and J are TRBV27 and TRBJ2-5, with 9 bases that match TRBD1. Germline V lookup: CDR1 MNHEY, CDR2 SMNVEV (reference sequence). V gave up 8 bases and J gave up 4 bases; unmatched junction bases: 8. The CDR3 extends over 14 amino acids.

The V gene is TRBV9, the J gene TRBJ2-3, with 8 bases lining up with TRBD2. J lost 4 bases, V lost 0 bases, and 4 bases had no gene match. This CDR3 is built from 15 residues. The germline CDR1 and CDR2 sequences are SGDLS and YYNGEE. CDR3 amino acids: CASSVEAGVADTQYF. CDR3 bases: TGTGCCAGCAGCGTAGAAGCGGGAGTCGCAGATACGCAGTATTTT.

V and J are TRBV29-1 and TRBJ1-2; D is unclear. This CDR3 comprises 12 residues. With 6 bases removed from V and 5 bases from J, the gap between germline ends came to 13 bases. Germline V gene lookup returns CDR1 SQVTM and CDR2 ANQGSEA. The CDR3 loop reads CSVLRTGYGYTF. CDR3 nucleotide sequence: TGCAGCGTGTTAAGGACTGGATATGGCTACACCTTC.

Only a few counts were recorded for this clonotype. Its ends do not fully match the called genes, so a read error is possible. V and J are TRBV29-1 and TRBJ2-5, with D possibly matching TRBD2 (6 bases). The CDR3 extends over 14 amino acids. CDR1 and CDR2 (germline): SQVTM, ANQGSEA. DNA for the CDR3: TGCAGCGTTGGATTACGTCTGGCCGAAGGCCGGGAGTTCTTC. It encodes CSVGLRLAEGREFF.

In its sample, this clonotype was seen a few times. Given the absence of the conserved phenylalanine or tryptophan at the CDR3 end, a read error is likely. The rearrangement joins TRBV2 to TRBJ1-2, with D uncertain. The CDR3 length is 15 residues. Trimming stripped 3 bases from V and 3 bases from J, with 14 bases between. Germline CDR1 reads SNHLY; CDR2 reads FYNNEI. The CDR3 loop is CASSDRVGSYYGYTL. The CDR3 DNA sequence: TGTGCCAGCAGTGATCGGGTAGGATCCTACTATGGCTACACCCTC.

The chain is built from TRBV5-1 and TRBJ2-7; 7 nucleotides line up with TRBD1. The germline V gene encodes CDR1 SGHRS and CDR2 YFSETQ. CDR3 size: 16 residues. V shed 4 bases, J shed 5 bases, and the junction held 15 bases outside the gene matches. CDR3 amino acids: CASSRSNRGRVHEQYF. In nucleotides, the CDR3 is TGCGCCAGCAGCAGATCCAACAGGGGAAGGGTCCACGAGCAGTACTTC.

This clonotype was picked up a small number of times. J is TRBJ1-1 and V is TRBV20-1; a weak D match, TRBD1 (6 bases). V was shortened by 6 bases and J by 4 bases, with 12 bases between the two germline ends. The CDR3 sequence is 12 residues long. Looked up from germline, CDR1 is DFQATT and CDR2 is SNEGSKA (reference sequence). CDR3 sequence (DNA): TGCAGTGCGGTCAGGGGTTCCACTGAAGCTTTCTTT. This codes for CSAVRGSTEAFF.

This clonotype was seen a handful of times. CDR3 nucleotide sequence: TGTGCCAGCAGCCCCCCCGGGACAGGGAAAGAGACCCAGTACTTC. Its translation: CASSPPGTGKETQYF. The chain links TRBV7-2 to TRBJ2-5, with 9 bases fitting TRBD1. V dropped 5 bases and J dropped 3; count of bases not matched to a gene: 7. CDR1 is SGHTA, CDR2 FQGNSA, per germline. The CDR3 totals 15 residues.

The chain employs TRBV5-8 and TRBJ2-5, with D unclear. The assigned J gene may be wrong: the sequence end matches TRBJ2-7 better. Germline-derived CDR1 and CDR2 are SGHTS and YDEGEE. The CDR3 covers 14 residues. The CDR3 sequence is CASSLSRFSYEQYF. Written as DNA, the CDR3 is TGTGCCAGCAGCTTGTCTAGGTTCTCCTACGAGCAGTACTTC.

CDR3 in DNA: TGTGCCAGCAGCGCGGTACAGGGGCCGGGGGAGACCCAGTACTTC. This sequence encodes CASSAVQGPGETQYF. The V and J genes are TRBV5-6 and TRBJ2-5, with 7 bases fitting TRBD1. The V and J ends lost 4 bases and 5 bases, in that order; junction bases with no gene match: 11. CDR3 length: 15 amino acids. Germline assignment: CDR1 SGHDT and CDR2 YYEEEE.

CDR3 loop: CSVDHNEQFF. CDR3 DNA sequence: TGCAGCGTTGACCACAATGAGCAGTTCTTC. V is TRBV29-1 and J is TRBJ2-5; D call uncertain. The J call is in doubt because the DNA end fits TRBJ2-1 better. Germline CDR1 is SQVTM and CDR2 is ANQGSEA. The CDR3 spans 10 residues.

V and J are TRBV28 and TRBJ2-7; D is unclear. The V gene lost 1 base and the J gene lost 0 bases, with 7 bases spanning the gap. CDR1 and CDR2 (germline): MDHEN, SYDVKM. This CDR3 contains 14 residues. This CDR3 is CASSLSVFSYEQYF. The CDR3 nucleotides are TGTGCCAGCAGTTTATCTGTGTTCTCCTACGAGCAGTACTTC.

This clonotype appeared a few times. The V gene is TRBV5-1, the J gene TRBJ2-4; D gene uncertain. Looked up from germline, CDR1 is SGHRS and CDR2 is YFSETQ. There are 15 residues in the CDR3. V lost 3 bases, J lost 1 base, and 11 bases lay in between. The CDR3 coding sequence is TGCGCCAGCAGCTATACGAGTGGGGCCAAAAACATTCAGTACTTC. It is translated as CASSYTSGAKNIQYF.

This clonotype was found a few times. The rearrangement joins TRBV9 to TRBJ1-1; the match to TRBD1 covers 7 bases. Trimming took 4 bases from V and 1 from J; bases not matched to a gene: 7. The CDR3 runs to 15 residues. CDR1 SGDLS and CDR2 YYNGEE come from the germline V gene. Here the CDR3 reads CASSPQTGRNTEAFF. In DNA, the CDR3 is TGTGCCAGCAGCCCTCAGACAGGGCGGAACACTGAAGCTTTCTTT. The variable domain in full, completed from reference TRBV9 and TRBJ1-1, reads DSGVTQTPKHLITATGQRVTLRCSPRSGDLSVYWYQQSLDQGLQFLIQYYNGEERAKGNILERFSAQQFPDLHSELNLSSLELGDSALYFCASSPQTGRNTEAFFGQGTRLTVV.

The chain links TRBV6-2 or TRBV6-3 to TRBJ1-5; TRBD1 is a possible D gene (5 bases). Per the germline V gene, CDR1 is MNHEY and CDR2 is SVGEGT. Trimming removed 5 bases at V and 5 bases at J, with 13 bases between. The CDR3 spans 14 residues. CDR3 DNA sequence: TGTGCCAGCAGTGCAGGAGGGGCATATCAGCCCCAGCATTTT. Protein product: CASSAGGAYQPQHF.

The sample holds a few counts of this clonotype. The chain joins TRBV20-1 to TRBJ2-5, with TRBD2 matching 7 bases. Germline CDR1 is DFQATT and CDR2 is SNEGSKA (reference sequence). The CDR3 extends over 14 amino acids. The V and J ends lost 5 bases and 2 bases, in that order; junction bases with no gene match: 8. For the CDR3, the DNA is TGCAGTGCTGGAACCCCGGGACTACAAGAGACCCAGTACTTC. Amino acids: CSAGTPGLQETQYF.

This clonotype has more than one count but fewer than ten. This chain connects TRBV27 to TRBJ1-2; D perhaps matches TRBD1 (6 bases). CDR1 and CDR2 (germline): MNHEY, SMNVEV (reference sequence). The CDR3 loop spans 16 amino acids. The ends were cut back, 3 bases at V and 0 bases at J, with 14 bases in the middle. In DNA form, the CDR3 reads TGTGCCAGCAGTTTCCTATTACAGGGAGCTAACTATGGCTACACCTTC. This gives the protein CASSFLLQGANYGYTF.

CDR3 DNA: TGTGCCAGCAGTGACCGAGTCTCTCCAAACCAAGAGACCCAGTACTTC. Its translation is CASSDRVSPNQETQYF. The gene calls are TRBV12-3 or TRBV12-4 and TRBJ2-5; D unresolved. The CDR3 contains 16 residues. Trimming removed 5 bases at V and 0 bases at J, with 16 bases between.

Only a few counts were recorded for this clonotype. J is TRBJ2-7 and V is TRBV20-1, with TRBD1 matching 8 bases. The CDR3 spans 12 residues. Germline CDR1 reads DFQATT; CDR2 reads SNEGSKA (reference sequence). The V gene end was trimmed by 3 bases and the J gene end by 3 bases; junction bases not matched to a gene: 1. The CDR3 sequence: CSASRGRYEQYF. In nucleotides, the CDR3 is TGCAGTGCTAGCAGGGGGCGCTACGAGCAGTACTTC.

The V gene is TRBV4-1, the J gene TRBJ2-7, with 9 bases matching TRBD1. V dropped 4 bases and J dropped 2; count of bases not matched to a gene: 3. The CDR3 sequence is 14 residues long. Germline loops: CDR1 MGHRA, CDR2 YSYEKL. For the CDR3, the DNA is TGCGCCAGCAGCCTGTACAGGGGGCCCTACGAGCAGTACTTC. It codes for CASSLYRGPYEQYF.

The rearrangement uses TRBV7-3 and TRBJ2-5, with TRBD2 identical over 9 bases. The closer fit of TRBJ2-1 to the DNA end suggests the J call may be wrong. Per the germline V gene, CDR1 is SGHTA and CDR2 is FQGTGA. The CDR3 length is 15 residues. The CDR3 DNA is TGTGCCAGCAGCTTCGTAGCGGGGGACTACAATGAGCAGTTCTTC. Its protein product is CASSFVAGDYNEQFF.

This CDR3 is CSARGWEETQYF. The CDR3 nucleotides are TGCAGTGCTAGGGGATGGGAAGAGACCCAGTACTTC. The rearrangement uses TRBV20-1 and TRBJ2-5; D gene ambiguous. CDR3 length: 12 residues. Germline values: CDR1 DFQATT, CDR2 SNEGSKA (reference sequence). The germline V and J ends were trimmed by 3 bases and 3 bases, with 8 bases remaining between them.

This clonotype was found a few times. This chain connects TRBV11-3 to TRBJ1-2; tentative D call: TRBD1 (5 bases). Germline CDR1 and CDR2: SGHNT and YENEEA. Trimming stripped 8 bases from V and 6 bases from J, with 13 bases between. This CDR3 has 12 amino acids. DNA of the CDR3: TGTGCCAGCGGGGGGATAGGGAATGGCTACACCTTC. Its protein is CASGGIGNGYTF.

The rearrangement uses TRBV20-1 and TRBJ1-4, with TRBD1 matching over 8 bases. The CDR3 totals 14 residues. V lost 6 bases and J lost 4; bases outside the gene matches: 7. Per the germline V gene, CDR1 is DFQATT and CDR2 is SNEGSKA (reference sequence). The CDR3 nucleotides read TGCAGTGCGCCACGACAGGGGTTTAATGAAAAACTGTTTTTT. Translated, it gives CSAPRQGFNEKLFF.

This clonotype was counted only a few times. The chain has TRBV4-1 and TRBJ1-4; D may be TRBD1 (5 bases). The CDR3 totals 15 residues. From germline, CDR1 is MGHRA and CDR2 YSYEKL. The V and J ends lost 0 bases and 8 bases respectively, with 13 bases between them. The CDR3 loop is CASSQDSRVFEKLFF. The CDR3 coding sequence is TGCGCCAGCAGCCAAGATTCCAGGGTTTTCGAAAAACTGTTTTTT.